This is a list of T cell receptor beta chains from one sample in a study of tumor and adjacent non-tumor tissue in lung cancer. From the multiplex PCR reads, TCRdb called clonotypes with MiXCR, one entry per CDR3 protein. Altogether 65,000 to 95,000 distinct CDR3 sequences are present, around 70% being singletons, with the ten largest covering 10% to 15%. What was sequenced was lung tumor tissue. These receptors were collected from a woman in her sixties or seventies with non-small cell lung cancer. Both conserved end residues are part of each CDR3. The order of the fields is CDR3 DNA, CDR3 protein, D gene, V gene, J gene, clone size, CDR3 length. D genes are given only for firm matches. Size values are once, few and many counts, or a class for expanded clones, and some rows have none.

CDR3nt: TGCAGTGCTACGACTTGGGAGTTGCGGGAGGCCGATGAGCAGTTCTTC; CDR3aa: CSATTWELREADEQFF; d_gene: TRBD2; v_gene: TRBV20-1; j_gene: TRBJ2-1; abundance: many; len: 16
CDR3nt: TGTGCCAGCAGTCTCCCGGCTAGCGGGAGCTACAATGAGCAGTTCTTC; CDR3aa: CASSLPASGSYNEQFF; d_gene: TRBD2; v_gene: TRBV28; j_gene: TRBJ2-1; abundance: -; len: 16
CDR3nt: TGTGCCAACAGTGTTAGGCAGCAAGAGACCCAGTACTTC; CDR3aa: CANSVRQQETQYF; d_gene: -; v_gene: TRBV6-1; j_gene: TRBJ2-5; abundance: -; len: 13
CDR3nt: TGTGCCAGCAGCCCGACTAGCGGGATAGAGACCCAGTACTTC; CDR3aa: CASSPTSGIETQYF; d_gene: TRBD2; v_gene: TRBV14; j_gene: TRBJ2-5; abundance: -; len: 14
CDR3nt: TGTGCCATCAGTGAGTCGACGAGGGGTAAAGGGGCCCAGTACTTC; CDR3aa: CAISESTRGKGAQYF; d_gene: -; v_gene: TRBV10-3; j_gene: TRBJ2-5; abundance: -; len: 15
CDR3nt: TGCGCCAGCAGCCATACGTGGACAGTACAAGAGATCCAGTATTTC; CDR3aa: CASSHTWTVQEIQYF; d_gene: -; v_gene: TRBV4-1; j_gene: TRBJ2-5; abundance: many; len: 15
CDR3nt: TGTGCCAGCAGGCCTCGGGCAGGCCCAACTTATGAAAAACTGTTTTTT; CDR3aa: CASRPRAGPTYEKLFF; d_gene: -; v_gene: TRBV6-1; j_gene: TRBJ1-4; abundance: -; len: 16
CDR3nt: TGTGCCAGCAGCCCCCCCGGGGGAGCGAACACCGGGGAGCTGTTTTTT; CDR3aa: CASSPPGGANTGELFF; d_gene: -; v_gene: TRBV7-9; j_gene: TRBJ2-2; abundance: -; len: 16
CDR3nt: TGCAGCGCCGTGGACCGCTCCGAGCAGTACTTC; CDR3aa: CSAVDRSEQYF; d_gene: -; v_gene: TRBV29-1; j_gene: TRBJ2-7; abundance: medium-sized; len: 11
CDR3nt: TGTGCCAGCAGCTTCACTACAGATACGCAGTATTTT; CDR3aa: CASSFTTDTQYF; d_gene: -; v_gene: TRBV13; j_gene: TRBJ2-3; abundance: many; len: 12
CDR3nt: TGTGCCTGGAGTCCGGGACTAGCGGGAGTAGGTGAGCAGTTCTTC; CDR3aa: CAWSPGLAGVGEQFF; d_gene: TRBD2; v_gene: TRBV30; j_gene: TRBJ2-1; abundance: many; len: 15
CDR3nt: TGTGCTAGCAACCAAGGACTAGCGGGGCTCAATGGGGGGCAGTTCTTC; CDR3aa: CASNQGLAGLNGGQFF; d_gene: TRBD2; v_gene: TRBV7-9; j_gene: TRBJ2-1; abundance: few; len: 16
CDR3nt: TGCGCCAGCAGCCAACACCCTAAACAGTGGTACACTGAAGCTTTCTTT; CDR3aa: CASSQHPKQWYTEAFF; d_gene: -; v_gene: TRBV4-1; j_gene: TRBJ1-1; abundance: -; len: 16
CDR3nt: TGTGCCAGCAGCTTCGGGAGAGGAGAAAGCAATCAGCCCCAGCATTTT; CDR3aa: CASSFGRGESNQPQHF; d_gene: -; v_gene: TRBV5-6; j_gene: TRBJ1-5; abundance: -; len: 16
CDR3nt: TGCAGCGTTGCCGGGATAGGGACCTACAATGAGCAATTCTTC; CDR3aa: CSVAGIGTYNEQFF; d_gene: -; v_gene: TRBV29-1; j_gene: TRBJ2-1; abundance: -; len: 14
CDR3nt: TGTGCCGGTAGACAATATAACAACCCCTGGGGCGAGCAGTACTTC; CDR3aa: CAGRQYNNPWGEQYF; d_gene: -; v_gene: TRBV4-2; j_gene: TRBJ2-7; abundance: -; len: 15
CDR3nt: TGTGCCAGCAGTTACCAGGGTTCGAGAGGCTACGCCTTC; CDR3aa: CASSYQGSRGYAF; d_gene: -; v_gene: TRBV6-5; j_gene: TRBJ1-2; abundance: once; len: 13
CDR3nt: TGTGCCAGCAGGCAAGATTCACTAGCGGCCTCCGATACACAGTATTTT; CDR3aa: CASRQDSLAASDTQYF; d_gene: TRBD2; v_gene: TRBV4-2; j_gene: TRBJ2-3; abundance: -; len: 16
CDR3nt: TGTGTCAGCTGTAATACAGGGGTTGGCGGCTACACCTTC; CDR3aa: CVSCNTGVGGYTF; d_gene: TRBD1; v_gene: TRBV6-1; j_gene: TRBJ1-2; abundance: -; len: 13
CDR3nt: TGTACCAGCCAGCCCCGTGCAGTGGGCAGTCAGCCCCAGCATTTT; CDR3aa: CTSQPRAVGSQPQHF; d_gene: -; v_gene: TRBV6-5; j_gene: TRBJ1-5; abundance: -; len: 15